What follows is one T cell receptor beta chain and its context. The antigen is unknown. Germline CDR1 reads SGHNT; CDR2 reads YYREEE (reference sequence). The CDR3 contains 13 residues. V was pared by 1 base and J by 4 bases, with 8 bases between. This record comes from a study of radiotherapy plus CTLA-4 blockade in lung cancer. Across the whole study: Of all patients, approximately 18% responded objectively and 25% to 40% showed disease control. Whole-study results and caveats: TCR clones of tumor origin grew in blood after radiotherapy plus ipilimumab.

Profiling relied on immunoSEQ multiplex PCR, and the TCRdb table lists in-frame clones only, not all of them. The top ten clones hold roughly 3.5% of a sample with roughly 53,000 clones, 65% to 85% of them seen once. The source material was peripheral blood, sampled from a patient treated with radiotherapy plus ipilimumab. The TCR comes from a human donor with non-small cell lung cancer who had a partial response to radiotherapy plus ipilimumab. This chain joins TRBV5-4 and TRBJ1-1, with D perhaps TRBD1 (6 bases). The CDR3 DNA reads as TGTGCCAGCAGCTTGTACAGGGTCACTGAAGCTTTCTTT. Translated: CASSLYRVTEAFF.